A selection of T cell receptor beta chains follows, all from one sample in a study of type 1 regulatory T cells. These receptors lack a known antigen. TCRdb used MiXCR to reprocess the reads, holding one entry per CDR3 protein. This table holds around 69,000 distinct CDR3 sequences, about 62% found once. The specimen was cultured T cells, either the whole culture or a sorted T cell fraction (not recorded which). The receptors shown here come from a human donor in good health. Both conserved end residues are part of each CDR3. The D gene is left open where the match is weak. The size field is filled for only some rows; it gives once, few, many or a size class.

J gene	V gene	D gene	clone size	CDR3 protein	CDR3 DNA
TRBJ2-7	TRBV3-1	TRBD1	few	CASSHLQGGSYEQYF	TGTGCCAGCAGCCACCTACAGGGGGGATCCTACGAGCAGTACTTC
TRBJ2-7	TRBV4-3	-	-	CTSSQALTDFPYEQYF	TGCACCAGCAGCCAAGCTCTTACGGACTTTCCCTACGAGCAGTACTTC
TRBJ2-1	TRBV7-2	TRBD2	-	CASSLDSAGVSNEQFF	TGTGCCAGCAGCTTAGATTCAGCGGGAGTTTCCAATGAGCAGTTCTTC
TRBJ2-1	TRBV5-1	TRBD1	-	CASRTGTGVDNEQFF	TGCGCCAGCAGGACCGGGACAGGGGTAGACAATGAGCAGTTCTTC
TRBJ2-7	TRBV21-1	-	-	CASSKNGGSRSYEQYF	TGTGCCAGCAGCAAAAATGGGGGCTCTCGCTCCTACGAGCAGTACTTC
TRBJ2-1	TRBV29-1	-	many	CSVDLGGTEQFF	TGCAGCGTTGATCTGGGGGGCACTGAGCAGTTCTTC
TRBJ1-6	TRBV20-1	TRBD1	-	CSAGTGDRNSPLHF	TGCAGTGCTGGTACAGGGGATCGTAATTCACCCCTCCACTTT
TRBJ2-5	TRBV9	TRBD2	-	CASSPSASGSRETQYF	TGTGCCAGCAGCCCTTCCGCTAGCGGGAGCCGAGAGACCCAGTACTTC
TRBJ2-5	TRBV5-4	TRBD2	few	CASSSGLAGDETQYF	TGTGCCAGCAGCTCGGGACTAGCGGGAGATGAGACCCAGTACTTC
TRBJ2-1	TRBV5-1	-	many	CASSLQGAYNEQFF	TGCGCCAGCAGCTTGCAGGGTGCCTACAATGAGCAGTTCTTC
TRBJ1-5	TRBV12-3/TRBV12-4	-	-	CASSGGRQPQHF	TGTGCCAGCAGCGGGGGGCGGCAGCCCCAGCATTTT
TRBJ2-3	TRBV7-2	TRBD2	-	CASSPFSRRTSGRQTQYF	TGTGCCAGCAGCCCCTTTAGTAGGAGGACTAGCGGGCGGCAGACGCAGTATTTT
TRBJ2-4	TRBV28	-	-	CASTPPKGGRNIQYF	TGTGCCAGCACTCCCCCAAAGGGGGGGCGGAACATTCAGTACTTC
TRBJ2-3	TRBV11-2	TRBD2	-	CASKTLAGKADTQYF	TGTGCCAGCAAAACTTTAGCGGGAAAAGCAGATACGCAGTATTTT
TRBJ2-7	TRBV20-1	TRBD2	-	CRARLSGRAAYEQYF	TGCAGAGCCCGCCTTAGCGGGAGGGCCGCTTACGAGCAGTACTTC
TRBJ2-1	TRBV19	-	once	CASSRVAWYEQFF	TGTGCCAGTAGTCGGGTAGCTTGGTATGAGCAGTTCTTC
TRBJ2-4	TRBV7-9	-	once	CASSLVGNLRGAKNIQYF	TGTGCCAGCAGCTTAGTGGGTAATCTCAGGGGAGCCAAAAACATTCAGTACTTC
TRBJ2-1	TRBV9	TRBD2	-	CASSPPLGTTHNEQFF	TGTGCCAGCAGCCCCCCTCTGGGGACTACTCACAATGAGCAGTTCTTC
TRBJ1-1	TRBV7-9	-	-	CASSLGPMNTEAFF	TGTGCCAGCAGCTTAGGTCCGATGAACACTGAAGCTTTCTTT
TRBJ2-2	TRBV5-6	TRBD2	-	CASSMGGAGELFF	TGTGCCAGCAGCATGGGGGGGGCCGGGGAGCTGTTTTTT
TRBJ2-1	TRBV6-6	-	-	CASRPDWGDEQFF	TGTGCCAGCAGACCGGATTGGGGCGATGAGCAGTTCTTC
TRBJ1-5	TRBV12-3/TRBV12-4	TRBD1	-	CASEGGYQPQHF	TGTGCCAGCGAAGGGGGCTATCAGCCCCAGCATTTT
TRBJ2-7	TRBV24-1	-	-	CATSDFPGRYEQYF	TGTGCCACCAGTGATTTCCCCGGTCGGTACGAGCAGTACTTC
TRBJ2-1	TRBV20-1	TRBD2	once	CSARLSGRGDNEQFF	TGCAGTGCTAGACTTAGCGGGAGAGGCGACAATGAGCAGTTCTTC
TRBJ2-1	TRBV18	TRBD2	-	CASSLYGEGEQFF	TGTGCCAGCTCACTTTACGGGGAGGGTGAGCAGTTCTTC
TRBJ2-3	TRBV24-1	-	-	CATSVSHPDTQYF	TGTGCCACCAGTGTCAGTCACCCAGATACGCAGTATTTT
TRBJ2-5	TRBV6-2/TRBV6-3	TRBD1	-	CASTVTRQGETQYF	TGTGCCAGCACGGTAACACGACAGGGAGAGACCCAGTACTTC
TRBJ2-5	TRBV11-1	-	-	CASSLNPGERQETQYF	TGTGCCAGCAGCTTAAATCCGGGGGAGCGCCAAGAGACCCAGTACTTC
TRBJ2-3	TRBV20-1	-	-	CSATTGSDTQYF	TGCAGTGCGACAACAGGGTCAGATACGCAGTATTTT
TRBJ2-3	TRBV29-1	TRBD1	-	CSGTGYSTDTQYF	TGCAGCGGGACAGGTTATAGCACAGATACGCAGTATTTT
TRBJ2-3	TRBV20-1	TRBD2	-	CSAPTPTSGTDTQYF	TGCAGTGCGCCCACTCCAACTAGCGGCACAGATACGCAGTATTTT
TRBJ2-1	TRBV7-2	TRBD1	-	CACSRSTGDLNEQFF	TGTGCCTGCAGCCGCTCTACAGGGGATCTCAATGAGCAGTTCTTC
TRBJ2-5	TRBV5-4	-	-	CASSWDVNQETQYF	TGTGCCAGCAGCTGGGACGTAAACCAAGAGACCCAGTACTTC
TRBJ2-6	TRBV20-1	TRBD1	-	CSAGGQGDSGANVLTF	TGCAGCGCGGGGGGACAGGGGGACTCTGGGGCCAACGTCCTGACTTTC
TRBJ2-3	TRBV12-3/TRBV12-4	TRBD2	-	CASSLPSGSGSDTQYF	TGTGCCAGCAGTTTACCAAGCGGGAGTGGGTCAGATACGCAGTATTTT
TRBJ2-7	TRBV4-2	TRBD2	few	CASSQPPRGDYEQYF	TGTGCCAGCAGCCAACCCCCTCGGGGGGATTACGAGCAGTACTTC
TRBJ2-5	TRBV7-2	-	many	CASSPAPGDQYF	TGTGCCAGCAGCCCCGCCCCGGGAGACCAGTACTTC
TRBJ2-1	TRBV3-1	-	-	CASSQGISGLGYEQFF	TGTGCCAGCAGCCAAGGGATTAGCGGCCTTGGGTATGAGCAGTTCTTC
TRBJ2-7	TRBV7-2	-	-	CASSLGYYKTWTGPAGQEVYEQYF	TGTGCCAGCAGCTTAGGCTACTATAAAACCTGGACAGGTCCAGCGGGCCAAGAGGTGTACGAGCAGTACTTC